Below, 26 T cell receptor beta chains from the same sample are listed, as sequenced in a study of cytomegalovirus exposure and HLA in healthy donors. PCR employed 60 Vbeta and 13 Jbeta primers. This table comes from immunoSEQ multiplex PCR, and its TCRdb copy is limited to in-frame clones, with some not included. Found here are approximately 190,000 clones, over 65% of them singletons; the top ten hold roughly 2.8%. What was sequenced was PBMCs. These receptors were obtained from a woman aged 50 to 60 in good health and CMV-seropositive.

This chain links TRBV11-2 with TRBJ1-4; tentative D call: TRBD1 (5 bases). Germline CDR1 SGHAT, CDR2 FQNNGV. The CDR3 is 15 residues long. Trimming pared 0 bases from V and 1 base from J, leaving 6 bases between. CDR3 sequence reads: CASSLEGQTNEKLFF. In DNA, the CDR3 is TGTGCCAGCAGCTTAGAGGGGCAAACTAATGAAAAACTGTTTTTT. Full variable domain (remainder filled in from reference TRBV11-2 and TRBJ1-4): EAGVAQSPRYKIIEKRQSVAFWCNPISGHATLYWYQQILGQGPKLLIQFQNNGVVDDSQLPKDRFSAERLKGVDSTLKIQPAKLEDSAVYLCASSLEGQTNEKLFFGSGTQLSVL.

The chain is built from TRBV14 and TRBJ1-3, with D uncertain. V lost 1 base to trimming and J lost 4 bases, with 8 bases between them. There are 14 residues in the CDR3. CDR1 is SGHDN and CDR2 is FVKESK in the germline V gene. The CDR3 is CASSQGTGGNTIYF. CDR3 bases: TGTGCCAGCAGCCAAGGGACGGGAGGAAACACCATATATTTT.

As concerns this clone: This sample includes further DNA sequences coding for the same CDR3. This chain links TRBV27 with TRBJ1-2; a weak D match, TRBD1 (6 bases). The germline V gene encodes CDR1 MNHEY and CDR2 SMNVEV (reference sequence). The germline V and J ends were trimmed by 0 bases and 5 bases, with 7 bases remaining between them. The CDR3 spans 13 residues. The CDR3 sequence: CASSLSGGYGYTF. The DNA of the CDR3 is TGTGCCAGCAGTTTATCAGGGGGATATGGCTACACCTTC.

This chain connects TRBV9 to TRBJ1-3; 10 bases align to TRBD1. There are 15 residues in the CDR3. Germline CDR1 is SGDLS and CDR2 is YYNGEE. J gave up 2 bases and V 7 bases, and 6 bases lay outside the gene matches. The CDR3 spells CASAVGTGAGNTIYF. CDR3 coding DNA: TGTGCCAGCGCAGTAGGGACAGGGGCTGGAAACACCATATATTTT.

This chain joins TRBV11-3 and TRBJ2-5; 14 bases are shared with TRBD2. V lost 5 bases, J lost 4 bases, and 6 bases stayed unmatched. CDR3 length: 16 amino acids. CDR1 and CDR2 from the germline V gene are SGHNT and YENEEA. CDR3 sequence (DNA): TGTGCCAGCAGCCCGGGACTAGCGGGGGATAGAGAGACCCAGTACTTC. This sequence encodes CASSPGLAGDRETQYF.

The J gene is TRBJ2-2, the V gene TRBV2; 14 nucleotides align to TRBD2. J lost 4 bases, V lost 4 bases, and 8 bases had no gene match. Germline V gene data show CDR1 as SNHLY and CDR2 as FYNNEI. The CDR3 loop spans 18 amino acids. The CDR3 is CASSVGLAGGPGTGELFF. DNA for the CDR3: TGTGCCAGCAGTGTCGGACTAGCGGGGGGCCCGGGCACCGGGGAGCTGTTTTTT. Variable domain in full (rest from reference TRBV2 and TRBJ2-2): EPEVTQTPSHQVTQMGQEVILRCVPISNHLYFYWYRQILGQKVEFLVSFYNNEISEKSEIFDDQFSVERPDGSNFTLKIRSTKLEDSAMYFCASSVGLAGGPGTGELFFGEGSRLTVL.

This rearrangement joins TRBV28 to TRBJ1-2, with D hard to call. The CDR3 is made up of 13 amino acids. Germline CDR1 is MDHEN and CDR2 is SYDVKM. V was clipped by 5 bases and J by 8 bases, with 15 bases between them. CDR3 sequence (DNA): TGTGCCAGCAGTCCCTGGGAGCTCGGAGGCTACACCTTC. The encoded protein is CASSPWELGGYTF.

The gene calls are TRBV6-6 and TRBJ2-3; 8 bases line up with TRBD1. The CDR3 has 15 amino acids. The germline CDR1 and CDR2 sequences are MNHNY and SVGAGI (reference sequence). J gave up 5 bases and V 2 bases, and 6 bases lay outside the gene matches. The CDR3 here is CASSYGAGGKDTQYF. The CDR3 coding sequence is TGTGCCAGCAGTTACGGGGCAGGGGGCAAAGATACGCAGTATTTT.

The chain couples TRBV7-3 to TRBJ2-1; 10 bases match TRBD2. This CDR3 is built from 15 residues. Germline CDR1 and CDR2: SGHTA and FQGTGA. Unmatched junction bases numbered 10, after V lost 5 bases and J lost 9 bases. CDR3 coding DNA: TGTGCCAGCAGCCCTCAGCGGGGGGGCGTCGGTGAGCAGTTCTTC. This codes for CASSPQRGGVGEQFF.

The chain combines TRBV10-2 with TRBJ1-5; TRBD1 is a possible D gene (6 bases). The ends were cut back, 5 bases at V and 4 bases at J, with 15 bases in the middle. CDR1 and CDR2 (germline): WSHSY, SAAADI. The CDR3 contains 15 residues. CDR3 sequence reads: CASSRNRVGNQPQHF. In DNA form, the CDR3 reads TGCGCCAGCAGTAGAAACAGGGTCGGGAATCAGCCCCAGCATTTT.

The V call is TRBV7-6, the J call TRBJ1-2; possibly TRBD1 for D (5 bases). This CDR3 has 13 residues. Trimming cost V 0 bases and J 5 bases, with 7 bases left between them. CDR1 and CDR2 from the germline V gene are SGHVS and FNYEAQ. The CDR3 loop is CASSLAGEYGYTF. As DNA, the CDR3 is TGTGCCAGCAGCTTAGCAGGGGAATATGGCTACACCTTC.

The chain recombines TRBV6-4 with TRBJ2-2, with 8 bases aligning to TRBD1. Germline assignment: CDR1 MRHNA and CDR2 SNTAGT. Unmatched junction bases numbered 4, after V lost 4 bases and J lost 9 bases. This CDR3 contains 13 residues. The CDR3 DNA sequence: TGTGCCAGCAGTGGGTCAGGGGGCCGGGAGCTGTTTTTT. Translating it yields CASSGSGGRELFF.

This chain connects TRBV7-9 to TRBJ2-5, with a possible D match to TRBD2 (6 bases). Between the trimmed V and J ends, which lost 5 bases and 1 base, there was a span of 17 bases. CDR1 is SEHNR, CDR2 FQNEAQ, per germline (reference sequence). The CDR3 totals 16 residues. The CDR3 spells CASSGRSGLLQETQYF. CDR3 DNA sequence: TGTGCCAGCAGCGGCCGTTCGGGACTTCTCCAAGAGACCCAGTACTTC.

V is TRBV2 and J is TRBJ1-1, with 7 bases fitting TRBD1. The CDR3 has 17 residues. Per the germline V gene, CDR1 is SNHLY and CDR2 is FYNNEI. The J segment lost 6 bases and the V segment lost 7 bases, leaving 20 bases of the junction unmatched. The CDR3 loop reads CASTRRAGQIGSSEAFF. For the CDR3, the DNA is TGTGCCAGCACCCGTAGGGCGGGACAGATCGGATCATCTGAAGCTTTCTTT.

A word on this clone: The junction does not match germline at one end; this may be a read error. This sequence joins TRBV2 and TRBJ2-7; D possibly corresponds to TRBD1 (6 bases). The CDR3 covers 13 residues. Per the germline V gene, CDR1 is SNHLY and CDR2 is FYNNEI. The CDR3 region has the DNA TGTGCCAGCAGTCCTAGCACGACAGGACCGGAGGACTTC. It specifies CASSPSTTGPEDF.

The chain couples TRBV29-1 to TRBJ1-2; 9 bases line up with TRBD1. This CDR3 has 14 residues. Per the germline V gene, CDR1 is SQVTM and CDR2 is ANQGSEA. The V gene end was trimmed by 0 bases and the J gene end by 5 bases; junction bases not matched to a gene: 4. CDR3 DNA sequence: TGCAGCGTTGAAGATGGGACAGGGAATTATGGCTACACCTTC. Its protein product is CSVEDGTGNYGYTF.

The V and J genes are TRBV7-3 and TRBJ2-2; the D is unclear. Deletions cut 6 bases from V and 0 bases from J, with 11 bases between. The germline V gene encodes CDR1 SGHTA and CDR2 FQGTGA. The CDR3 contains 15 residues. CDR3 loop: CASSPALANTGELFF. CDR3 bases: TGTGCCAGCAGTCCCGCGCTAGCGAACACCGGGGAGCTGTTTTTT.

The chain couples TRBV10-3 to TRBJ2-7, with 7 positions matching TRBD1. Germline V gives CDR1 ENHRY, CDR2 SYGVKD. CDR3 length: 12 residues. The V and J ends lost 10 bases and 2 bases, in that order; junction bases with no gene match: 5. Written as DNA, the CDR3 is TGTGCCACCAGGGGGAGTCCCTACGAGCAGTACTTC. It translates to CATRGSPYEQYF.

The chain links TRBV28 to TRBJ1-2; D is undetermined. This CDR3 is built from 14 residues. V lost 6 bases and J lost 5, with 16 bases in between. The germline V gene encodes CDR1 MDHEN and CDR2 SYDVKM. CDR3 nucleotides: TGTGCCAGCAGCTCCGGTCAGACAACATATGGCTACACCTTC. Protein: CASSSGQTTYGYTF.

In DNA, the CDR3 is TGCGCCAGCAGCCGGGGCACTAGCGGGGGGGATGATACGCAGTATTTT. Translated: CASSRGTSGGDDTQYF. The rearrangement links TRBV5-1 to TRBJ2-3; 13 nucleotides agree with TRBD2. The trim removed 4 bases at V and 6 bases at J, leaving 8 bases unmatched. This CDR3 comprises 16 residues. The germline V gene encodes CDR1 SGHRS and CDR2 YFSETQ.

The chain links TRBV15 to TRBJ2-3, with 7 bases that match TRBD1. This CDR3 has 17 amino acids. Germline CDR1 and CDR2: LNHNV and YYDKDF (reference sequence). V trimming: 3 bases; J trimming: 4 bases; junction bases outside the gene matches: 13. CDR3 sequence (DNA): TGTGCCACCAGCAGCCCCAAACAGGGGCGGTTTCCAGATACGCAGTATTTT. Its translation is CATSSPKQGRFPDTQYF.

The chain is built from TRBV2 and TRBJ2-5; TRBD1 is a possible D gene (5 bases). V lost 8 bases and J 2 bases, leaving 9 bases between the germline ends. This CDR3 has 12 residues. Germline V gene lookup returns CDR1 SNHLY and CDR2 FYNNEI. CDR3 nucleotides: TGTGCCAGCCACAGGTCACAAGAGACCCAGTACTTC. Its translation: CASHRSQETQYF. Combining the CDR3 with reference TRBV2 and TRBJ2-5 gives the whole variable domain EPEVTQTPSHQVTQMGQEVILRCVPISNHLYFYWYRQILGQKVEFLVSFYNNEISEKSEIFDDQFSVERPDGSNFTLKIRSTKLEDSAMYFCASHRSQETQYFGPGTRLLVL.

The J gene is TRBJ2-5, the V gene TRBV6-6, with TRBD2 as a possible D gene (5 bases). CDR1 is MNHNY, CDR2 SVGAGI, per germline (reference sequence). Trimming shortened V by 3 bases and J by 1 base, and 15 bases separated the two germline ends. CDR3 length equals 16 residues. The CDR3 loop is CASSYWASPSQETQYF. The CDR3 DNA is TGTGCCAGCAGTTATTGGGCTAGCCCTTCCCAAGAGACCCAGTACTTC.

This clone was counted between two and nine times. The genes are TRBV4-1 and TRBJ1-1; the D gene is possibly TRBD1 (5 bases). The CDR3 spans 15 residues. CDR1 and CDR2 from the germline V gene are MGHRA and YSYEKL. V lost 4 bases and J 5 bases, leaving 17 bases between the germline ends. DNA for the CDR3: TGCGCCAGCAGCCCCGGGGGAGGGAGGGTGACTGAAGCTTTCTTT. Translated, it gives CASSPGGGRVTEAFF.

The gene calls are TRBV5-1 and TRBJ2-1; 7 positions match TRBD2. The V gene end was trimmed by 1 base and the J gene end by 3 bases; junction bases not matched to a gene: 4. The CDR3 contains 15 residues. CDR1 and CDR2 (germline): SGHRS, YFSETQ. The CDR3 is CASSLPSGIYNEQFF. The CDR3 DNA sequence: TGCGCCAGCAGCTTGCCTAGCGGTATCTACAATGAGCAGTTCTTC.

This chain uses TRBV15 with TRBJ2-5, with 10 bases that match TRBD1. CDR1 is LNHNV and CDR2 is YYDKDF in the germline V gene (reference sequence). V dropped 0 bases and J dropped 7; count of bases not matched to a gene: 8. The CDR3 sequence is 16 residues long. CDR3 sequence reads: CATSRDGTGVAGTQYF. The CDR3 DNA reads as TGTGCCACCAGCAGAGATGGGACAGGGGTCGCAGGGACCCAGTACTTC.